The T cell receptor (beta chain) under discussion was sequenced for a study of patients and donors after allogeneic stem cell transplantation. This clonotype was observed many times. One entry per CDR3 protein results from TCRdb running MiXCR on the RT-PCR reads. Among about 31,000 distinct CDR3 sequences listed, about 6.5% were seen once. The germline V and J ends were trimmed by 7 bases and 3 bases, with 15 bases remaining between them. The CDR3 covers 14 residues. Germline V CDR1 and CDR2: MNHEY, SMNVEV (reference sequence). This TCR was sampled from a human donor who was either an allogeneic HSCT recipient or a stem cell or donor lymphocyte infusion donor (not recorded which). It is not recorded whose cells these are; they may come from a transplant donor. Sequencing input: blood, either unsorted or a sorted T cell fraction (not recorded which). This rearrangement joins TRBV27 to TRBJ1-1; D gene uncertain. CDR3 sequence (DNA): TGTGCCAGCACTCCCGCCGGGAGGTACACTGAAGCTTTCTTT. This encodes CASTPAGRYTEAFF.